What follows is one TCR beta chain and its context. In the original workflow: Cell counts per sample came from amplifying reference gene primers. Produced via immunoSEQ multiplex PCR; TCRdb's table is partial and in-frame only. D and trimming were read from the DNA, whereas the V and J calls and clone size are those reported in that table. This repertoire shows 250,000 to 400,000 clones, roughly 88% found once; its top ten account for less than 3.5%. The germline CDR1 and CDR2 sequences are SGHDN and FVKESK. V lost 1 base, J lost 4 bases, and 7 bases lay in between. The length of the CDR3 is 13 residues. Patients of the Seattle cohort, enrolled during active infection, were followed longitudinally. This specimen belongs to a study of blood T cell repertoires in COVID-19. Study background: Acute and convalescent COVID-19 specimens originated in the United States, Italy and Spain. From T cells, B-cell-depleted T cells, or PBMCs came the material, which was cDNA or gDNA.

The chain combines TRBV14 with TRBJ1-2, with D tentatively TRBD1 (6 bases). The TCR originated in a woman aged 30 to 39 with COVID-19, enrolled during active disease. The source material was peripheral blood. For the CDR3, the DNA is TGTGCCAGCAGCCAAGGGACAGCCTATGGCTACACCTTC. This sequence encodes CASSQGTAYGYTF.